The present T cell receptor beta chain was sequenced within a study of blood T cell repertoires in COVID-19. Study-wide context: Material from acute and convalescent COVID-19 was sourced from the United States, Italy and Spain. The cDNA or gDNA used as material had been derived from T cells, B-cell-depleted T cells, or PBMCs.

In Seattle, patients joined the study during active infection and were tracked longitudinally. As processed by the authors: Estimated nucleated cell counts came from reference gene primer amplification. The method was immunoSEQ multiplex PCR; TCRdb's version includes in-frame clones alone and lacks a portion of them. V and J calls and clone size follow that table, whereas D and trimming were derived from the DNA. The sample contains 230,000 or so clones, roughly 90% of which appear only once. The CDR3 covers 14 residues. Looked up from germline, CDR1 is SNHLY and CDR2 is FYNNEI. V lost 4 bases and J lost 2; bases outside the gene matches: 2.

The chain employs TRBV2 and TRBJ1-2; 9 bases are a match to TRBD1. This TCR derives from a woman aged 55-70 years with COVID-19, enrolled during active disease. Sequences were obtained from peripheral blood. CDR3: CASSGGQGNYGYTF. CDR3 coding DNA: TGTGCCAGCAGTGGGGGACAGGGAAACTATGGCTACACCTTC.